A selection of T cell receptor beta chains follows, all from one sample in a study of T cell responses to AZD1222 COVID-19 vaccine. The table came from immunoSEQ multiplex PCR; TCRdb's copy has only in-frame clones and leaves some out. The data contain about 100,000 clones, around 89% of them singletons. Sequencing was performed on peripheral blood, taken 28 days after the second AZD1222 dose. The receptor source for this set is an adult who received the AZD1222 COVID-19 vaccine. CDR3s include the opening cysteine and the closing phenylalanine or tryptophan.

CDR3: CASSPRRGDGPTDTQYF
V: TRBV7-2

CDR3: CAWSAGSGMKTQYF
V: TRBV30

CDR3: CASSVQTGMNTEAFF
V: TRBV7-2

CDR3: CASSFSWTAEKLFF
V: TRBV7-2

CDR3: CTSSQRPRGGLEDTQYF
V: TRBV1

CDR3: CASSLPSGITDTQYF
V: TRBV7-9

CDR3: CASSYETVGYGYTF
V: TRBV6-6

CDR3: CASSAIQGAGTQYF
V: TRBV5-1

CDR3: CASSLGLGLNYGYTF
V: TRBV5-4

CDR3: CASRGTVASTDTQYF
V: TRBV6-5

CDR3: CASSPRLAGTTDTQYF
V: TRBV5-1

CDR3: CASSPETGAYNEQFF
V: TRBV27

CDR3: CASSQNRDTEAFF
V: TRBV5-8

CDR3: CASSLGDRRTDTQYF
V: TRBV7-2

CDR3: CASSQGGLNTEAFF
V: TRBV3-1/TRBV3-2

CDR3: CASSPLVGELFF
V: TRBV6-4

CDR3: CASSITSGMLYNEQFF
V: TRBV19

CDR3: CASSYSAGLLGTQHF
V: TRBV6-5

CDR3: CASSLDSARNTIEAFF
V: TRBV5-4

CDR3: CASSQEAGNQPQHF
V: TRBV4-1

CDR3: CASSYSRGGTDTQYF
V: TRBV6-5

CDR3: CASKGQGNTGELFF
V: TRBV19

CDR3: CASSLWGFGQGPYGYTF
V: TRBV27

CDR3: CASSLSLGYTIYF
V: TRBV27

CDR3: CASSLPGNTEAFF
V: TRBV12-3/TRBV12-4

CDR3: CASSPQGAGFEQYF
V: TRBV18

CDR3: CASSPAGGQGPRGLRNTIYF
V: TRBV5-1

CDR3: CASSPRWGGGNQPQHF
V: TRBV27